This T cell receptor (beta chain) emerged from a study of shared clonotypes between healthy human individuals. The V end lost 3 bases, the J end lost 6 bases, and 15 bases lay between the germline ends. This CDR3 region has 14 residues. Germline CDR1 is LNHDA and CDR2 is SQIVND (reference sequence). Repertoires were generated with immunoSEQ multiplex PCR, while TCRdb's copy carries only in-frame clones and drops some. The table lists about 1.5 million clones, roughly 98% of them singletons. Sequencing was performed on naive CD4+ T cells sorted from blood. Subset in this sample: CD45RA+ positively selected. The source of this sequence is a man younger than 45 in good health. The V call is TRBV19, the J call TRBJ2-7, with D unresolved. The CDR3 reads CASSISWLTPEQYF. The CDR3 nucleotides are TGTGCCAGTAGTATCTCATGGTTAACTCCCGAGCAGTACTTC. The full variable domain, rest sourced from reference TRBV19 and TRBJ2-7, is DGGITQSPKYLFRKEGQNVTLSCEQNLNHDAMYWYRQDPGQGLRLIYYSQIVNDFQKGDIAEGYSVSREKKESFPLTVTSAQKNPTAFYLCASSISWLTPEQYFGPGTRLTVT.